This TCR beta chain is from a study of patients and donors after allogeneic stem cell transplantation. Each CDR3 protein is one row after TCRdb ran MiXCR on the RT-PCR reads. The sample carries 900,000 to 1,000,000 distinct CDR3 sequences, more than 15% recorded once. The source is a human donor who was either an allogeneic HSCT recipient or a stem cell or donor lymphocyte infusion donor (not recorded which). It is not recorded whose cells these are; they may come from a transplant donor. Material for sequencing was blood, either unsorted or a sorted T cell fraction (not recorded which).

CDR3 DNA: TGTGCCAGCAGTTACTGGACTAGCGGAACAAAGACCCAGTACTTC. Encoded protein: CASSYWTSGTKTQYF. This chain connects TRBV6-5 to TRBJ2-5; TRBD2 matches 10 bases. The CDR3 has 15 amino acids. The germline gives CDR1 MNHEY, CDR2 SVGAGI. V shed 1 base and J 6 bases; nucleotides not matched to a gene: 5.